The clone carrying this T cell receptor beta chain was seen a handful of times. Its target is not known. This sample was taken from a study of T-cell reconstitution after alpha-beta-depleted transplantation in children. General study points: By one year post-transplant, T-cell counts and diversity largely arose from T cells that were newly produced. For some patients, TCRbeta diversity was high at day 60 because of recipient T cells and thymic progenitors that survived. It was reported that alpha-beta T cells came from several hundred expanded graft clones (about two months after transplant).

Unique molecular identifiers featured in how the TCRbeta library was prepared. One entry per CDR3 protein results from TCRdb running MiXCR on the PCR reads. The sample carries about 980,000 distinct CDR3 sequences, about 29% recorded once. The specimen comprised PBMCs, mostly from graft donor cells, sampled 360 days after TCRalphabeta/CD19-depleted stem cell transplant. This sequence originates from a boy in the first two years of life who had a stem cell transplant for SCID, so the T cells may come from the graft donor.

CDR3 protein: CASSWGLSYVDTQYF. The CDR3 DNA follows: TGCGCCAGCAGCTGGGGACTAAGTTATGTTGATACGCAGTATTTT. The chain employs TRBV5-1 and TRBJ2-3; 7 bases line up with TRBD2. V dropped 3 bases and J dropped 6; count of bases not matched to a gene: 10. Per germline, CDR1 SGHRS and CDR2 YFSETQ. CDR3 length: 15 residues.